This TCR beta chain derives from a study of T cells in Graves' hyperthyroidism and ophthalmopathy. Study at large: Pretreatment peripheral blood was obtained at initial diagnosis.

This clonotype was recorded a few times. Active moderate-to-severe ophthalmopathy, Clinical Activity Score at least 3, NOSPECS at least 4, under 3 months' duration. Exclusion criteria comprised uncontrolled infection, other autoimmune disease, pregnancy or lactation. The V end lost 3 bases, the J end lost 7 bases, and 10 bases lay between the germline ends. From germline, CDR1 is DFQATT and CDR2 SNEGSKA (reference sequence). The CDR3 covers 12 residues. The source material, RNA transcripts, was used to amplify TCR beta CDR3 regions. HTBI primers drove first-round RT-PCR of the TCR CDR3. TCRdb recomputed calls from the multiplex PCR reads with MiXCR, one row per CDR3 protein. The sample carries around 500,000 distinct CDR3 sequences, approximately 22% recorded once.

Sequenced material: blood. J is TRBJ1-5 and V is TRBV20-1; D is unclear. The sequence derives from a woman in her sixties or seventies with Graves' ophthalmopathy. The CDR3 nucleotides are TGCAGTGCTAGTGACGGTAGACAGCCCCAGCATTTT. This translates into CSASDGRQPQHF.